Listed here are 6 T cell receptor beta chains from one sample, sequenced in a study of cytomegalovirus exposure and HLA in healthy donors. The PCR employed 60 Vbeta primers together with 13 Jbeta primers. Generated by immunoSEQ multiplex PCR, the TCRdb table keeps only in-frame clones and is missing some. The top ten clones hold 2% to 3% of a sample with 49,000 or so clones, about 81% of them seen once. The sequenced material came from PBMCs. These receptors came from a boy aged 10-17 years in good health and CMV-seropositive.

This chain uses TRBV2 with TRBJ2-7; no clear D gene. The CDR3 covers 14 residues. Trimming stripped 6 bases from V and 0 bases from J, with 12 bases between. Looked up from germline, CDR1 is SNHLY and CDR2 is FYNNEI. The CDR3 spells CASSADWSSYEQYF. In nucleotides, the CDR3 is TGTGCCAGCAGCGCCGACTGGTCCTCCTACGAGCAGTACTTC. Full variable domain (rest looked up from reference TRBV2 and TRBJ2-7): EPEVTQTPSHQVTQMGQEVILRCVPISNHLYFYWYRQILGQKVEFLVSFYNNEISEKSEIFDDQFSVERPDGSNFTLKIRSTKLEDSAMYFCASSADWSSYEQYFGPGTRLTVT.

The chain is built from TRBV15 and TRBJ2-3; perhaps TRBD1 as D (6 bases). V lost 4 bases to trimming and J lost 4 bases, with 12 bases between them. The CDR3 is 14 residues long. The germline V gene encodes CDR1 LNHNV and CDR2 YYDKDF (reference sequence). Written as DNA, the CDR3 is TGTGCCACCAGCAAGTTAGGGGGATCAGATACGCAGTATTTT. Encoded protein: CATSKLGGSDTQYF.

The genes are TRBV6-1 and TRBJ2-1; no clear D gene. The CDR3 contains 13 residues. In germline, CDR1 is MNHNS, CDR2 SASEGT. Trimming took 10 bases from V and 1 from J, leaving 11 bases between them. The DNA of the CDR3 is TGTGCCACTAACCTGTGGTCCTACAATGAGCAGTTCTTC. Its translation: CATNLWSYNEQFF.

J is TRBJ2-5 and V is TRBV6-6, with TRBD2 matching over 15 bases. Trimming at V came to 2 bases and at J to 9 bases, leaving 4 bases not matched to a gene. This CDR3 region has 15 residues. CDR1 is MNHNY, CDR2 SVGAGI, per germline (reference sequence). CDR3 amino acids: CASSYTRTSGGAQYF. In nucleotides, the CDR3 is TGTGCCAGCAGTTACACTCGGACTAGCGGGGGGGCCCAGTACTTC.

CDR3 amino acids: CASSPALNTEAFF. CDR3 nucleotide sequence: TGTGCCAGCTCACCGGCCTTAAACACTGAAGCTTTCTTT. The chain couples TRBV18 to TRBJ1-1; D not resolved. Germline assignment: CDR1 KGHSH and CDR2 LQKENI. The CDR3 is 13 amino acids. V was pared by 3 bases and J by 2 bases, with 7 bases between.

The table lists this clone with a count of one. The chain employs TRBV27 and TRBJ1-1; a weak D match, TRBD1 (5 bases). This CDR3 has 15 residues. V was cut by 6 bases and J by 7 bases, with 21 bases left in between. Germline V gene sequence: CDR1 MNHEY, CDR2 SMNVEV (reference sequence). CDR3 region: CASRRGTDRTDEAFF. As DNA, the CDR3 is TGTGCCAGCAGGCGGGGGACCGACAGAACGGATGAAGCTTTCTTT.